The rows below give T cell receptor beta chains drawn from one sample of a study of shared clonotypes between healthy human individuals. TCRdb's copy holds only in-frame clones and misses some; the assay was immunoSEQ multiplex PCR. The sample includes 1.4 million to 1.5 million clones, roughly 96% of them seen just once. Sequences were obtained from naive CD4+ T cells sorted from blood. The receptor source for this set is a man aged 30-40 years in good health. Each CDR3 is given with its conserved first and last residue. D genes are given only for firm matches. A clone size is listed for some rows: how often the clone was seen (once, few, many), or a class if it is expanded.

V gene	clone size	D gene	J gene	CDR3 DNA	CDR3 protein
TRBV10-3	.	TRBD1	TRBJ1-2	TGTGCCATCAGGACGGGACAGGGAAGCTATGGCTACACCTTC	CAIRTGQGSYGYTF
TRBV15	.	.	TRBJ2-7	TGTGCCACCAGCAGGAGCTACCTTAACGACGAGCAGTACTTC	CATSRSYLNDEQYF
TRBV27	.	.	TRBJ1-5	TGTGCCAGGACATTAGAGCCCCAGCATTTT	CARTLEPQHF
TRBV7-9	few	TRBD2	TRBJ2-5	TGTGCCAGCAGCCTGACTAGCGTCCAAGAGACCCAGTACTTC	CASSLTSVQETQYF
TRBV6-4	.	.	TRBJ1-5	TGTGCCAGCAGGCCTCATCAGCCCCAGCATTTT	CASRPHQPQHF
TRBV6-1	.	.	TRBJ1-5	TGTGCCAGCAGACAGCAGGGGTTCGGTCAGCCCCAGCATTTT	CASRQQGFGQPQHF
TRBV28	.	TRBD1	TRBJ1-3	TGTGCCAGCATCGAATCCGGGACAGGGGGGAACACCATATATTTT	CASIESGTGGNTIYF
TRBV7-3	once	TRBD2	TRBJ2-3	TGTGCCAGCAGCCCCCAACCCTGGACTAGCAGTACAGATACGCAGTATTTT	CASSPQPWTSSTDTQYF
TRBV10-2	.	.	TRBJ2-1	TGCGCCAGCAGTGAGACCGGTACCTTGGCCTACAATGAGCAGTTCTTC	CASSETGTLAYNEQFF
TRBV27	.	.	TRBJ1-6	TGTGCCAGCAGTTTGAGGACGGACTATAATTCACCCCTCCACTTT	CASSLRTDYNSPLHF
TRBV6-5	.	TRBD2	TRBJ2-3	TGTGCCAGCAGACTAGCGGGATTCAGCACAGATACGCAGTATTTT	CASRLAGFSTDTQYF
TRBV7-3	once	.	TRBJ1-1	TGTGCCAGCAACAACGGCGGGTTTGGTGAAGCTTTCTTT	CASNNGGFGEAFF
TRBV27	.	TRBD2	TRBJ2-2	TGTGCCAGCAGTCTCCTCCGACTAGCGGGAGGGCCCACCGGGGAGCTGTTTTTT	CASSLLRLAGGPTGELFF
TRBV7-2	.	TRBD2	TRBJ2-7	TGTGCCAGCAGCTTATATTCCCCAATGGCGGGAGGGCCGCCACTCGAGCAGTACTTC	CASSLYSPMAGGPPLEQYF
TRBV10-2	.	TRBD1	TRBJ1-3	TGCGCCAGCAGTACAGGGGGTGAATACACCATATATTTT	CASSTGGEYTIYF
TRBV30	.	.	TRBJ2-7	TGTGCCTGGAGTGTACTTCATCTAAAACGAACACAGTACTTC	CAWSVLHLKRTQYF
TRBV5-1	.	.	TRBJ1-4	TGCGCCAGCAGCTGGTCAGCTGGAGCAACTAATGAAAAACTGTTTTTT	CASSWSAGATNEKLFF
TRBV25-1	.	.	TRBJ1-6	TGTGCCAGCAGTTGGAGCTCCTATAATTCACCCCTCCACTTT	CASSWSSYNSPLHF
TRBV30	.	.	TRBJ2-7	TGTGCCTGGAGCGAGGGACCAACAGCGTACCACGAGCAGTACTTC	CAWSEGPTAYHEQYF
TRBV27	.	TRBD2	TRBJ2-4	TGTGCCAGCAGTTCGGGGGGAGCCAAAAACATTCAGTACTTC	CASSSGGAKNIQYF
TRBV5-4	.	TRBD1	TRBJ1-1	TGTGCCAGCAGCTCTGCCCAGGGGGCGCGGACTGAAGCTTTCTTT	CASSSAQGARTEAFF
TRBV5-1	.	TRBD2	TRBJ2-1	TGCGCCAGCAGCGTGACTAGCGGGAGTGTCTATGAGCAGTTCTTC	CASSVTSGSVYEQFF
TRBV27	once	.	TRBJ1-1	TGTGCCAGCAGTCCCGGTTGGAGCACTGAAGCTTTCTTT	CASSPGWSTEAFF
TRBV19	.	TRBD1	TRBJ1-2	TGTGCCAGTAGTAGGGACAGGGTCGATGGCTACACCTTC	CASSRDRVDGYTF
TRBV29-1	.	TRBD2	TRBJ2-5	TGCAGCGGGGTGCGACTAGCGGGGCAAGAGACCCAGTACTTC	CSGVRLAGQETQYF
TRBV11-2	once	.	TRBJ2-6	TGTGCTACAGTTACCGGGTCCTCTGGGGCCAACGTCCTGACTTTC	CATVTGSSGANVLTF
TRBV29-1	.	TRBD1	TRBJ2-7	TGCAGCGCCAAAACCGGGACAGGGGGATACGAGCAGTACTTC	CSAKTGTGGYEQYF
TRBV2	once	TRBD2	TRBJ2-2	TGTGCCAGCAGCATGGGACTAGCGGGAGTTGGGGAGCTGTTTTTT	CASSMGLAGVGELFF
TRBV28	.	TRBD2	TRBJ2-7	TGTGCCAGCAGGGCTAGCGGGGTGGGGTACGAGCAGTACTTC	CASRASGVGYEQYF
TRBV11-2	.	.	TRBJ2-7	TGTGCCAGCAGCTTAGACCCCCCGCCGCGCTACGAGCAGTACTTC	CASSLDPPPRYEQYF
TRBV5-5	.	.	TRBJ2-7	TGTGCCAGCAGCTTAGACATCTACGAGCAGTACTTC	CASSLDIYEQYF
TRBV5-5	.	TRBD1	TRBJ1-4	TGTGCCAGCAGGGACAGGACTAATGAAAAACTGTTTTTT	CASRDRTNEKLFF
TRBV9	.	TRBD1	TRBJ2-6	TGTGCCAGCGGGACAGGGTTCTCTGGGGCCAACGTCCTGACTTTC	CASGTGFSGANVLTF
TRBV28	.	.	TRBJ1-1	TGTGCCAGCAGACAGCAAGGTGTTAACACTGAAGCTTTCTTT	CASRQQGVNTEAFF
TRBV5-1	once	.	TRBJ2-2	TGCGCCAGCAGCTTACCCGGGACTTTTAACACCGGGGAGCTGTTTTTT	CASSLPGTFNTGELFF
TRBV5-1	.	TRBD1	TRBJ1-2	TGCGCCAGCAGCAACCGGGACAGGGGTGACTATGGCTACACCTTC	CASSNRDRGDYGYTF
TRBV5-1	.	TRBD2	TRBJ2-2	TGCGCCAGCAGCTTGGGACTAGCGGGAGTCGGGGAGCTGTTTTTT	CASSLGLAGVGELFF
TRBV29-1	.	.	TRBJ2-2	TGCAGCGTTGGTTCGAACACCGGGGAGCTGTTTTTT	CSVGSNTGELFF
TRBV6-1	.	.	TRBJ2-1	TGTGCCAGCAGAGGGATAGCGGACCTCTACAATGAGCAGTTCTTC	CASRGIADLYNEQFF
TRBV5-6	.	.	TRBJ2-3	TGTGCCAGCAGCTTTCCCCCTTCAGCTAGCGACAGCACAGATACGCAGTATTTT	CASSFPPSASDSTDTQYF
TRBV5-1	.	TRBD1	TRBJ2-4	TGCGCCAGCAGCTTGAGCGTCTGGCAGGGGGCAAACATTCAGTACTTC	CASSLSVWQGANIQYF
TRBV11-3	.	TRBD2	TRBJ2-1	TGTGCCAGCAGTCTTAGCGGGAGGAGTCCCCATGAGCAGTTCTTC	CASSLSGRSPHEQFF
TRBV18	once	.	TRBJ2-5	TGTGCCAGCTCACCACTGGAGGGGTGGGCCCAGTACTTC	CASSPLEGWAQYF
TRBV9	.	.	TRBJ1-2	TGTGCCAGCAGCGTAGGAGCTTTGCAGAACTATGGCTACACCTTC	CASSVGALQNYGYTF
TRBV15	.	TRBD2	TRBJ2-3	TGTGCCACTATTACTAGCGGGAGAAAAGATACGCAGTATTTT	CATITSGRKDTQYF
TRBV18	.	.	TRBJ2-4	TGTGCCAGCTCACCACTCCCAGGGATAGCCAAAAACATTCAGTACTTC	CASSPLPGIAKNIQYF
TRBV27	.	TRBD2	TRBJ2-1	TGTGCCAGCATGTTACGGACTAGCGGCAATGAGCAGTTCTTC	CASMLRTSGNEQFF
TRBV5-1	.	.	TRBJ2-3	TGCGCCAGCAGAGGAGCAGATACGCAGTATTTT	CASRGADTQYF
TRBV5-4	.	.	TRBJ1-2	TGTGCCAGCAGCCCATATTTTGGGACCAGCGGCTACACCTTC	CASSPYFGTSGYTF
TRBV5-1	.	.	TRBJ2-5	TGCGCCAGCAGCACACAGGGTCCGCAAGAGACCCAGTACTTC	CASSTQGPQETQYF
TRBV18	few	.	TRBJ2-7	TGTGCCAGCTCACAAACCTACGAGCAGTACTTC	CASSQTYEQYF
TRBV28	once	.	TRBJ2-2	TGTGCCAGCAGTTTATTGTTTCTTGGGGAGCTGTTTTTT	CASSLLFLGELFF
TRBV14	.	TRBD2	TRBJ2-1	TGTGCCAGCAGCCGACGCCGGCTAGCGGGAGACTACAATGAGCAGTTCTTC	CASSRRRLAGDYNEQFF
TRBV15	.	TRBD1	TRBJ2-3	TGTGCCACCTTCTCCGACAGGGCCCCCCGGACAGATACGCAGTATTTT	CATFSDRAPRTDTQYF